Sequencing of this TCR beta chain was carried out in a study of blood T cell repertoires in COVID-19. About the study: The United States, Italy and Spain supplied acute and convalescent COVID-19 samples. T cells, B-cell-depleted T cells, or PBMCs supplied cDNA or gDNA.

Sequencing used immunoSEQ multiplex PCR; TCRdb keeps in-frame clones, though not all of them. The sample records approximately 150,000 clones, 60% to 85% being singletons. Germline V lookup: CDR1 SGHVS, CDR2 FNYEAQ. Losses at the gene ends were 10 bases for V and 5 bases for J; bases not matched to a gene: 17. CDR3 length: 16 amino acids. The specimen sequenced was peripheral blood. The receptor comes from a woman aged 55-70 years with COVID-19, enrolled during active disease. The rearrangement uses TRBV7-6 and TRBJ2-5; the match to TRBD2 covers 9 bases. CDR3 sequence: CATGGSGGMRAETQYF. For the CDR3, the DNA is TGTGCCACCGGGGGTAGCGGGGGAATGCGTGCGGAGACCCAGTACTTC.